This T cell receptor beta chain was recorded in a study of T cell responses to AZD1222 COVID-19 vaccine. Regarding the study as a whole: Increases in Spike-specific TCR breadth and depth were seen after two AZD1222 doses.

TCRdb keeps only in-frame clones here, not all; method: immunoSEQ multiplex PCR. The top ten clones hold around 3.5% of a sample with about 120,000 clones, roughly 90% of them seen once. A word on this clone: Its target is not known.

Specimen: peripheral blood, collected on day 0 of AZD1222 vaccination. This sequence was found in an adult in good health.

CDR3 coding DNA: TGTGCCAGCAGTTACTCGGGACACAGGAACACTGAAGCTTTCTTT. This encodes CASSYSGHRNTEAFF. The rearrangement links TRBV6-2 or TRBV6-3 to TRBJ1-1; perhaps TRBD1 as D (6 bases). The germline gives CDR1 MNHEY, CDR2 SVGEGT. Trimming took 0 bases from V and 1 from J, leaving 9 bases between them. The CDR3 has 15 residues.